Listed below are T cell receptor beta chains from one sample, sequenced in a study of T cell responses to AZD1222 COVID-19 vaccine. Generated by immunoSEQ multiplex PCR, the TCRdb table keeps only in-frame clones and is missing some. The data hold approximately 100,000 clones, with approximately 93% observed a single time. Specimen: peripheral blood, collected on day 0 of AZD1222 vaccination. These receptors came from an adult in good health. CDR3s include the opening cysteine and the closing phenylalanine or tryptophan. A D gene is named only where the DNA matches it firmly. Rows give clone size only sometimes, using once, few, many, or a class for an expanded clone.

CDR3: CASSLYKLKTGANNTEAFF
DNA: TGTGCCAGCAGTTTATACAAACTAAAGACAGGGGCTAATAACACTGAAGCTTTCTTT
V: TRBV28
D: TRBD1
length: 19
J: TRBJ1-1
size: NA

CDR3: CASSMPSGGSHQPQHF
DNA: TGTGCCAGTAGTATGCCGTCAGGGGGCAGCCATCAGCCCCAGCATTTT
V: TRBV19
D: TRBD1
length: 16
J: TRBJ1-5
size: NA

CDR3: CSAPKVDTQYF
DNA: TGCAGTGCTCCGAAGGTGGATACGCAGTATTTT
V: TRBV20-1
D: NA
length: 11
J: TRBJ2-3
size: NA

CDR3: CASSQDRATYEQYF
DNA: TGTGCCAGCAGCCAAGATCGAGCCACCTACGAGCAGTACTTC
V: TRBV3-1/TRBV3-2
D: NA
length: 14
J: TRBJ2-7
size: NA

CDR3: CASSLSGTGGNQPQHF
DNA: TGTGCCAGCAGTTTATCAGGGACAGGGGGCAATCAGCCCCAGCATTTT
V: TRBV27
D: TRBD1
length: 16
J: TRBJ1-5
size: once

CDR3: CASSITTSGVQETQYF
DNA: TGTGCCAGTAGTATAACTACTAGCGGGGTCCAAGAGACCCAGTACTTC
V: TRBV19
D: TRBD2
length: 16
J: TRBJ2-5
size: NA

CDR3: CASSPRQGVGTEAFF
DNA: TGCGCCAGCAGCCCTAGACAGGGGGTAGGCACTGAAGCTTTCTTT
V: TRBV23-1
D: TRBD1
length: 15
J: TRBJ1-1
size: NA

CDR3: CASRIEDQETQYF
DNA: TGTGCCAGCAGGATAGAGGATCAAGAGACCCAGTACTTC
V: TRBV6-5
D: NA
length: 13
J: TRBJ2-5
size: NA

CDR3: CASSKGQGNWNQPQHF
DNA: TGTGCCAGTAGTAAGGGACAGGGGAATTGGAATCAGCCCCAGCATTTT
V: TRBV19
D: TRBD1
length: 16
J: TRBJ1-5
size: NA

CDR3: CASSFNSGANVLTF
DNA: TGCGCCAGCAGCTTCAACTCTGGGGCCAACGTCCTGACTTTC
V: TRBV5-1
D: NA
length: 14
J: TRBJ2-6
size: NA

CDR3: CASSGTGIYGRGYTF
DNA: TGTGCCAGCAGTGGGACAGGGATCTATGGGCGCGGCTACACCTTC
V: TRBV6-2/TRBV6-3
D: TRBD1
length: 15
J: TRBJ1-2
size: NA

CDR3: CASTRAASLDYTF
DNA: TGTGCCAGTACCCGGGCAGCTAGCTTGGACTACACCTTC
V: TRBV19
D: NA
length: 13
J: TRBJ1-2
size: NA

CDR3: CASIPPGANVLTF
DNA: TGTGCCAGCATCCCTCCTGGGGCCAACGTCCTGACTTTC
V: TRBV7-9
D: NA
length: 13
J: TRBJ2-6
size: NA

CDR3: CAWKVEGRGRYEQYF
DNA: TGTGCCTGGAAGGTGGAGGGAAGGGGCAGGTACGAGCAGTACTTC
V: TRBV30
D: NA
length: 15
J: TRBJ2-7
size: NA

CDR3: CASSQNWGLKGNTIYF
DNA: TGTGCCAGCAGCCAAAACTGGGGGCTGAAAGGAAACACCATATATTTT
V: TRBV14
D: NA
length: 16
J: TRBJ1-3
size: NA

CDR3: CASSGGDRRQETQYF
DNA: TGTGCCAGCAGCGGCGGGGACAGGCGACAAGAGACCCAGTACTTC
V: TRBV5-8
D: TRBD1
length: 15
J: TRBJ2-5
size: NA

CDR3: CASSLAPGNTEAFF
DNA: TGTGCCAGCAGCTTAGCGCCAGGGAACACTGAAGCTTTCTTT
V: TRBV7-2
D: NA
length: 14
J: TRBJ1-1
size: NA

CDR3: CASSNPNSPLHF
DNA: TGTGCCAGCAGCAACCCGAATTCACCCCTCCACTTT
V: TRBV6-5
D: NA
length: 12
J: TRBJ1-6
size: NA

CDR3: CASSANPGPVAGYTF
DNA: TGTGCCAGCAGTGCAAATCCGGGACCAGTTGCAGGCTACACCTTC
V: TRBV7-3
D: NA
length: 15
J: TRBJ1-2
size: NA

CDR3: CASSYKTELTDTQYF
DNA: TGTGCCAGCAGCTATAAGACAGAGCTCACAGATACGCAGTATTTT
V: TRBV7-3
D: NA
length: 15
J: TRBJ2-3
size: NA

CDR3: CASRAGTGARMNTEAFF
DNA: TGTGCCAGCAGAGCCGGGACAGGGGCCCGAATGAACACTGAAGCTTTCTTT
V: TRBV9
D: TRBD1
length: 17
J: TRBJ1-1
size: once

CDR3: CASSESRALYNEQFF
DNA: TGTGCCAGCAGCGAGAGCCGGGCCCTTTACAATGAGCAGTTCTTC
V: TRBV9
D: NA
length: 15
J: TRBJ2-1
size: NA

CDR3: CASSQGTPWEQYF
DNA: TGCGCCAGCAGCCAAGGTACCCCCTGGGAGCAGTACTTC
V: TRBV4-1
D: NA
length: 13
J: TRBJ2-7
size: NA

CDR3: CASSGTTGTTNEKLFF
DNA: TGTGCCAGCAGCGGAACAACAGGGACAACTAATGAAAAACTGTTTTTT
V: TRBV9
D: NA
length: 16
J: TRBJ1-4
size: NA

CDR3: CASSVGQANINEQFF
DNA: TGTGCCAGCAGCGTAGGACAGGCCAACATCAATGAGCAGTTCTTC
V: TRBV9
D: NA
length: 15
J: TRBJ2-1
size: NA

CDR3: CASSHRGGYTF
DNA: TGTGCCAGTAGTCACAGAGGTGGCTACACCTTC
V: TRBV19
D: NA
length: 11
J: TRBJ1-2
size: NA

CDR3: CASSPRGRSEREQYF
DNA: TGTGCCAGCAGCCCCAGGGGGCGCTCTGAACGCGAGCAGTACTTC
V: TRBV12-1
D: NA
length: 15
J: TRBJ2-7
size: NA

CDR3: CASIPSPRLNTGELFF
DNA: TGTGCCAGCATCCCGTCCCCTAGACTGAACACCGGGGAGCTGTTTTTT
V: TRBV7-2
D: NA
length: 16
J: TRBJ2-2
size: NA

CDR3: CAWSRDRGVSDTQYF
DNA: TGTGCCTGGAGTCGCGACAGGGGAGTTTCAGATACGCAGTATTTT
V: TRBV30
D: TRBD1
length: 15
J: TRBJ2-3
size: NA